The 11 T cell receptor beta chains below all came from one sample that was sequenced in a study of blood T cell repertoires in COVID-19. Generated by immunoSEQ multiplex PCR, the TCRdb table keeps only in-frame clones and is missing some. Found here are about 190,000 clones, roughly 80% of them singletons; the top ten hold approximately 3%. Sequenced material: PBMCs or T cells enriched from blood (not recorded which). The receptors originated from a woman aged 25 to 45 who had recovered from COVID-19.

This sequence joins TRBV6-5 and TRBJ1-1, with 7 positions matching TRBD1. This CDR3 comprises 14 residues. With 6 bases clipped from V and 1 base from J, the junction kept 5 bases outside the gene matches. The germline V gene encodes CDR1 MNHEY and CDR2 SVGAGI. The CDR3 DNA reads TGTGCCAGCAGCTACCGGGACAGGAACACTGAAGCTTTCTTT. Protein sequence: CASSYRDRNTEAFF.

This clone was counted between two and nine times. The chain recombines TRBV2 with TRBJ2-3, with TRBD2 matching 9 bases. The CDR3 length is 14 residues. V lost 7 bases, J lost 2 bases, and 4 bases stayed unmatched. Germline values: CDR1 SNHLY, CDR2 FYNNEI. The CDR3 protein is CASNLAGPTDTQYF. CDR3 coding DNA: TGTGCCAGCAATCTAGCGGGGCCCACAGATACGCAGTATTTT.

The chain recombines TRBV2 with TRBJ2-3; TRBD2 matches 8 bases. Germline loops: CDR1 SNHLY, CDR2 FYNNEI. The J segment lost 2 bases and the V segment lost 3 bases, leaving 7 bases of the junction unmatched. This CDR3 region has 16 residues. CDR3 loop: CASSDGIGGATDTQYF. The CDR3 DNA reads TGTGCCAGCAGTGACGGTATCGGGGGGGCCACAGATACGCAGTATTTT.

This chain joins TRBV25-1 and TRBJ1-1; D call uncertain. CDR1 is MGHDK and CDR2 is SYGVNS in the germline V gene. V was clipped by 4 bases and J by 7 bases, with 16 bases between them. The CDR3 totals 14 residues. Written as DNA, the CDR3 is TGTGCCAGCAGTGTACCGGGGTCCCCTCATGAAGCTTTCTTT. Translation: CASSVPGSPHEAFF.

The chain couples TRBV2 to TRBJ2-3; maybe TRBD1 (6 bases). The CDR3 is 15 amino acids. CDR1 and CDR2 (germline): SNHLY, FYNNEI. Between the trimmed V and J ends, which lost 1 base and 2 bases, there was a span of 10 bases. The CDR3 bases are TGTGCCAGCAGTGAAGAAGACAGGTACACAGATACGCAGTATTTT. Amino acids: CASSEEDRYTDTQYF.

The genes are TRBV19 and TRBJ1-6; possible D gene TRBD1, 6 bases. The germline gives CDR1 LNHDA, CDR2 SQIVND (reference sequence). The CDR3 totals 13 residues. Between the trimmed V and J ends, which lost 5 bases and 5 bases, there was a span of 7 bases. CDR3 in amino acids: CASSRTDNSPLHF. The CDR3 DNA reads as TGTGCCAGTAGTCGGACAGATAATTCACCCCTCCACTTT.

The chain has TRBV24-1 and TRBJ2-2; unclear D gene. The CDR3 sequence is 13 residues long. Between the trimmed V and J ends, which lost 5 bases and 6 bases, there was a span of 9 bases. The germline V gene has CDR1 KGHDR and CDR2 SFDVKD. CDR3 sequence reads: CATSGAPPGELFF. The CDR3 DNA sequence: TGTGCCACCAGTGGGGCCCCCCCCGGGGAGCTGTTTTTT.

This clone has more than one count but fewer than ten. This sequence joins TRBV6-5 and TRBJ2-4; D remains unclear. V was clipped by 2 bases and J by 0 bases, with 11 bases between them. The germline gives CDR1 MNHEY, CDR2 SVGAGI. This CDR3 is 16 amino acids long. This chain's CDR3 is CASSYPIVLAKNIQYF. CDR3 in DNA: TGTGCCAGCAGTTACCCAATTGTACTAGCCAAAAACATTCAGTACTTC.

The chain carries TRBV29-1 and TRBJ2-1; D may be TRBD2 (5 bases). The V gene lost 5 bases and the J gene lost 0 bases, with 8 bases spanning the gap. CDR1 and CDR2 (germline): SQVTM, ANQGSEA. CDR3 length: 13 residues. The CDR3 loop reads CSVQRSSYNEQFF. In DNA form, the CDR3 reads TGCAGCGTTCAGCGGAGCTCCTACAATGAGCAGTTCTTC.

The chain carries TRBV7-2 and TRBJ1-4, with D unresolved. The CDR3 is 12 amino acids. CDR1 is SGHTA, CDR2 FQGNSA, per germline. V was cut by 5 bases and J by 8 bases, with 9 bases left in between. CDR3 nucleotides: TGTGCCAGCAGCAAGCAGAGGGAAAAACTGTTTTTT. This codes for CASSKQREKLFF.

J is TRBJ2-1 and V is TRBV2; TRBD2 is a possible D gene (6 bases). Germline-derived CDR1 and CDR2 are SNHLY and FYNNEI. The CDR3 length is 22 residues. Trimming cost V 2 bases and J 0 bases, with 29 bases left between them. The CDR3 spells CASSESWEAPSALGSSYNEQFF. CDR3 nucleotide sequence: TGTGCCAGCAGTGAAAGCTGGGAGGCGCCTTCGGCCCTAGGCAGCTCCTACAATGAGCAGTTCTTC.